Each of the 14 T cell receptor beta chains below was sequenced from the same sample in a study of OX40 agonist ivuxolimab in advanced cancers. Clones were sequenced by immunoSEQ multiplex PCR, and TCRdb holds only the in-frame ones, with some missing. Found here are 43,000 or so clones, approximately 88% of them singletons; the top ten hold about 14%. Sequences were derived from CD4+ or CD8+ T cells sorted from blood, sampled in a trial of the OX40 agonist ivuxolimab. All receptors come from an adult with an advanced solid tumor such as melanoma, head and neck, liver or kidney cancer.

This chain connects TRBV28 to TRBJ1-1; 9 bases fit TRBD1. The CDR3 is 13 amino acids. J lost 7 bases, V lost 4 bases, and 4 bases had no gene match. Germline-derived CDR1 and CDR2 are MDHEN and SYDVKM. The chain's CDR3 is CASSWTGEGEAFF. CDR3 DNA: TGTGCCAGCAGTTGGACAGGGGAGGGTGAAGCTTTCTTT. Variable domain in full (rest from reference TRBV28 and TRBJ1-1): DVKVTQSSRYLVKRTGEKVFLECVQDMDHENMFWYRQDPGLGLRLIYFSYDVKMKEKGDIPEGYSVSREKKERFSLILESASTNQTSMYLCASSWTGEGEAFFGQGTRLTVV.

This rearrangement joins TRBV11-2 to TRBJ2-5; D call uncertain. The germline V gene has CDR1 SGHAT and CDR2 FQNNGV. The CDR3 extends over 13 amino acids. With 4 bases removed from V and 5 bases from J, the gap between germline ends came to 11 bases. The CDR3 reads CASSSQGVETQYF. The DNA of the CDR3 is TGTGCCAGCAGCTCCCAAGGCGTGGAGACCCAGTACTTC.

Regarding this clone: Mismatch with germline at one junction end may stem from a read error. The chain has TRBV7-8 and TRBJ2-7; tentative D call: TRBD1 (6 bases). The CDR3 extends over 14 amino acids. The germline V gene has CDR1 SGHVS and CDR2 FQNEAQ. CDR3 region: CASSSRTATYDQYF. In nucleotides, the CDR3 is TGTGCCAGCAGCTCTCGGACAGCAACCTACGATCAGTACTTC. The full variable domain, in which reference TRBV7-8 and TRBJ2-7 provide the parts outside the CDR3, is GAGVSQSPRYKVAKRGQDVALRCDPISGHVSLFWYQQALGQGPEFLTYFQNEAQLDKSGLPSDRFFAERPEGSVSTLKIQRTQQEDSAVYLCASSSRTATYDQYFGPGTRLTVT.

The rearrangement links TRBV6-1 to TRBJ2-7; 10 bases are shared with TRBD1. Germline CDR1 reads MNHNS; CDR2 reads SASEGT. J gave up 7 bases and V 3 bases, and 9 bases lay outside the gene matches. The CDR3 runs 15 residues. CDR3 loop: CASSERRQGAREQYF. In nucleotides, the CDR3 is TGTGCCAGCAGTGAGCGCAGACAGGGGGCGCGGGAGCAGTACTTC.

V usage is TRBV7-9 and J usage is TRBJ2-5; D unclear. This CDR3 has 13 amino acids. Trimming left V 3 bases short and J 3 bases short, with 8 bases between. CDR1 is SEHNR, CDR2 FQNEAQ, per germline (reference sequence). CDR3 DNA sequence: TGTGCCAGCAGCTTTCCGGGTGAAGAGACCCAGTACTTC. Amino acid sequence: CASSFPGEETQYF.

This clone came up a few times. The chain carries TRBV19 and TRBJ1-5; tentatively, D is TRBD1 (5 bases). Germline V gives CDR1 LNHDA, CDR2 SQIVND (reference sequence). Trimming took off 5 bases at V and 4 bases at J, with 9 bases between the two ends. This CDR3 is built from 13 residues. The CDR3 protein is CASSWGSNQPQHF. The CDR3 coding sequence is TGTGCCAGTAGTTGGGGCAGTAATCAGCCCCAGCATTTT.

The CDR3 region has the DNA TGTGCCAGCAGCTTTATACCGGGATCAAGGGGGAAACTGTTTTTT. This encodes CASSFIPGSRGKLFF. The V gene is TRBV11-2, the J gene TRBJ1-4, with D tentatively TRBD1 (6 bases). Germline loops: CDR1 SGHAT, CDR2 FQNNGV. V lost 3 bases to trimming and J lost 11 bases, with 19 bases between them. The CDR3 runs 15 residues.

The chain couples TRBV19 to TRBJ2-1; perhaps TRBD2 as D (6 bases). The CDR3 has 15 residues. Germline-derived CDR1 and CDR2 are LNHDA and SQIVND (reference sequence). The V gene lost 4 bases and the J gene lost 5 bases, with 15 bases spanning the gap. For the CDR3, the DNA is TGTGCCAGTAGTACCCCTGGAGGGGTAGACAATGAGCAGTTCTTC. As protein: CASSTPGGVDNEQFF.

As for this clone: The junction differs from germline at one of its ends, possibly a read error. V gene TRBV29-1 combines with J gene TRBJ2-1; 8 bases are shared with TRBD1. The germline CDR1 and CDR2 sequences are SQVTM and ANQGSEA. The CDR3 extends over 14 amino acids. CDR3 protein: CSVEGGTGVSEQFF. The CDR3 DNA reads TGCAGCGTAGAAGGCGGGACAGGCGTTTCGGAGCAGTTCTTC.

The J gene is TRBJ2-7, the V gene TRBV28; D may be TRBD1 (5 bases). Germline lookup yields CDR1 MDHEN and CDR2 SYDVKM. The CDR3 is 14 residues long. Trimming pared 7 bases from V and 2 bases from J, leaving 15 bases between. The CDR3, as DNA: TGTGCCAGCATGGGGCGAGTGGACCCCTACGAGCAGTACTTC. This encodes CASMGRVDPYEQYF.

This sequence joins TRBV25-1 and TRBJ1-6; D not certain. This CDR3 is built from 14 residues. Germline V gene data show CDR1 as MGHDK and CDR2 as SYGVNS. The V end was cut by 3 bases, the J end by 8 bases, with 11 bases between. DNA for the CDR3: TGTGCCAGCAGTGAGGTAATGCCGGATTCACCCCTCCACTTT. Translating it yields CASSEVMPDSPLHF.

This chain links TRBV19 with TRBJ2-7; D call uncertain. Germline lookup yields CDR1 LNHDA and CDR2 SQIVND (reference sequence). Trimming stripped 1 base from V and 4 bases from J, with 14 bases between. This CDR3 is 15 amino acids long. The CDR3 protein is CASSIGGGVRYEQYF. The CDR3 DNA is TGTGCCAGTAGTATAGGAGGTGGAGTCCGGTACGAGCAGTACTTC.

The chain recombines TRBV19 with TRBJ2-3; a weak D match, TRBD2 (6 bases). V was shortened by 3 bases and J by 5 bases, with 12 bases between the two germline ends. Per the germline V gene, CDR1 is LNHDA and CDR2 is SQIVND (reference sequence). The CDR3 is 14 residues long. Here the CDR3 reads CASSILAFGDTQYF. For the CDR3, the DNA is TGTGCCAGTAGTATCCTAGCGTTTGGAGATACGCAGTATTTT.

For the CDR3, the DNA is TGTGCCAGCAGCTTAACTCCGGCAGGGGACTATGGCTACACCTTC. As protein: CASSLTPAGDYGYTF. The V call is TRBV7-8, the J call TRBJ1-2; a possible D gene is TRBD1 (6 bases). CDR1 is SGHVS, CDR2 FQNEAQ, per germline. V shed 2 bases and J shed 3 bases, with 13 bases lying between them. This CDR3 spans 15 amino acids.